The present entry profiles one T cell receptor (beta chain) with its context. These data are taken from a study of blood T cell repertoires in COVID-19. About the research overall: Samples representing acute and convalescent COVID-19 were sourced from the United States, Italy and Spain. Nucleic acid was either cDNA or gDNA, and it came from T cells, B-cell-depleted T cells, or PBMCs.

Authors' analysis steps: Reference gene primer amplification gave estimated nucleated cell counts. TCRdb's table, derived via immunoSEQ multiplex PCR, lists solely in-frame clones and lacks some. V and J calls and clone size come straight from that table; D and trimming were deduced from the DNA. The data contain 380,000 or so clones, around nine tenths of them seen just once; the ten biggest clones take up roughly 7.2%. Seattle participants joined during active infection and were tracked over time. The CDR3 extends over 14 amino acids. Germline V gives CDR1 LGHNA, CDR2 YSLEER. V was pared by 4 bases and J by 7 bases, with 16 bases between.

The sample comprised peripheral blood. V is TRBV4-3 and J is TRBJ1-2; tentatively, D is TRBD1 (5 bases). This clonotype was obtained from a woman aged 60 to 75 with COVID-19, enrolled during active disease. For the CDR3, the DNA is TGCGCCAGCAGCCGCACAGGCTTCGGTGGTGGCTACACCTTC. Protein sequence: CASSRTGFGGGYTF.